The present entry profiles one TCR beta chain with its context. The sample comes from a study of blood T cell repertoires in COVID-19. Study background: Whether acute or convalescent, the COVID-19 samples came from the United States, Italy and Spain. The analysed material was cDNA or gDNA that came from T cells, B-cell-depleted T cells, or PBMCs.

In the authors' methods: By means of reference gene primer amplification, nucleated cell counts were estimated. TCRdb's copy holds only in-frame clones and misses some; the assay was immunoSEQ multiplex PCR. V and J calls and clone size come straight from that table; D and trimming were deduced from the DNA. The repertoire holds 250,000 to 350,000 clones, with around 87% as singletons. With 7 bases removed from V and 5 bases from J, the gap between germline ends came to 14 bases. The CDR3 consists of 13 residues. Germline CDR1 and CDR2: SEHNR and FQNEAQ (reference sequence). This clonotype was obtained from a woman aged 50 to 60 who had recovered from COVID-19. Material for sequencing was peripheral blood. V gene TRBV7-9 combines with J gene TRBJ1-2; D uncertain. CDR3 sequence reads: CASTPPTGYGYTF. The CDR3 DNA reads TGTGCCAGCACCCCTCCGACGGGATATGGCTACACCTTC.